Sequencing of this TCR beta chain was carried out in a study of response to subunit inactivated influenza vaccine. TCRdb independently ran MiXCR on the RT-PCR reads; one entry per CDR3 protein. The sample has 450,000 to 550,000 distinct CDR3 sequences, 25% seen once. CDR1 and CDR2 (germline): DFQATT, SNEGSKA (reference sequence). CDR3 size: 11 residues. V was trimmed by 3 bases and J by 7 bases, leaving 10 bases between them. The starting material was CD4+ T cells sorted from PBMCs, obtained 5 days after vaccination. The rearrangement uses TRBV20-1 and TRBJ2-7, with a possible D match to TRBD1 (5 bases). This receptor was identified in a man in his fifties or sixties who received an inactivated influenza vaccine. CDR3 coding DNA: TGCAGTGCTAGCAAGGGGTGGGAGCAGTACTTC. Translating it yields CSASKGWEQYF.